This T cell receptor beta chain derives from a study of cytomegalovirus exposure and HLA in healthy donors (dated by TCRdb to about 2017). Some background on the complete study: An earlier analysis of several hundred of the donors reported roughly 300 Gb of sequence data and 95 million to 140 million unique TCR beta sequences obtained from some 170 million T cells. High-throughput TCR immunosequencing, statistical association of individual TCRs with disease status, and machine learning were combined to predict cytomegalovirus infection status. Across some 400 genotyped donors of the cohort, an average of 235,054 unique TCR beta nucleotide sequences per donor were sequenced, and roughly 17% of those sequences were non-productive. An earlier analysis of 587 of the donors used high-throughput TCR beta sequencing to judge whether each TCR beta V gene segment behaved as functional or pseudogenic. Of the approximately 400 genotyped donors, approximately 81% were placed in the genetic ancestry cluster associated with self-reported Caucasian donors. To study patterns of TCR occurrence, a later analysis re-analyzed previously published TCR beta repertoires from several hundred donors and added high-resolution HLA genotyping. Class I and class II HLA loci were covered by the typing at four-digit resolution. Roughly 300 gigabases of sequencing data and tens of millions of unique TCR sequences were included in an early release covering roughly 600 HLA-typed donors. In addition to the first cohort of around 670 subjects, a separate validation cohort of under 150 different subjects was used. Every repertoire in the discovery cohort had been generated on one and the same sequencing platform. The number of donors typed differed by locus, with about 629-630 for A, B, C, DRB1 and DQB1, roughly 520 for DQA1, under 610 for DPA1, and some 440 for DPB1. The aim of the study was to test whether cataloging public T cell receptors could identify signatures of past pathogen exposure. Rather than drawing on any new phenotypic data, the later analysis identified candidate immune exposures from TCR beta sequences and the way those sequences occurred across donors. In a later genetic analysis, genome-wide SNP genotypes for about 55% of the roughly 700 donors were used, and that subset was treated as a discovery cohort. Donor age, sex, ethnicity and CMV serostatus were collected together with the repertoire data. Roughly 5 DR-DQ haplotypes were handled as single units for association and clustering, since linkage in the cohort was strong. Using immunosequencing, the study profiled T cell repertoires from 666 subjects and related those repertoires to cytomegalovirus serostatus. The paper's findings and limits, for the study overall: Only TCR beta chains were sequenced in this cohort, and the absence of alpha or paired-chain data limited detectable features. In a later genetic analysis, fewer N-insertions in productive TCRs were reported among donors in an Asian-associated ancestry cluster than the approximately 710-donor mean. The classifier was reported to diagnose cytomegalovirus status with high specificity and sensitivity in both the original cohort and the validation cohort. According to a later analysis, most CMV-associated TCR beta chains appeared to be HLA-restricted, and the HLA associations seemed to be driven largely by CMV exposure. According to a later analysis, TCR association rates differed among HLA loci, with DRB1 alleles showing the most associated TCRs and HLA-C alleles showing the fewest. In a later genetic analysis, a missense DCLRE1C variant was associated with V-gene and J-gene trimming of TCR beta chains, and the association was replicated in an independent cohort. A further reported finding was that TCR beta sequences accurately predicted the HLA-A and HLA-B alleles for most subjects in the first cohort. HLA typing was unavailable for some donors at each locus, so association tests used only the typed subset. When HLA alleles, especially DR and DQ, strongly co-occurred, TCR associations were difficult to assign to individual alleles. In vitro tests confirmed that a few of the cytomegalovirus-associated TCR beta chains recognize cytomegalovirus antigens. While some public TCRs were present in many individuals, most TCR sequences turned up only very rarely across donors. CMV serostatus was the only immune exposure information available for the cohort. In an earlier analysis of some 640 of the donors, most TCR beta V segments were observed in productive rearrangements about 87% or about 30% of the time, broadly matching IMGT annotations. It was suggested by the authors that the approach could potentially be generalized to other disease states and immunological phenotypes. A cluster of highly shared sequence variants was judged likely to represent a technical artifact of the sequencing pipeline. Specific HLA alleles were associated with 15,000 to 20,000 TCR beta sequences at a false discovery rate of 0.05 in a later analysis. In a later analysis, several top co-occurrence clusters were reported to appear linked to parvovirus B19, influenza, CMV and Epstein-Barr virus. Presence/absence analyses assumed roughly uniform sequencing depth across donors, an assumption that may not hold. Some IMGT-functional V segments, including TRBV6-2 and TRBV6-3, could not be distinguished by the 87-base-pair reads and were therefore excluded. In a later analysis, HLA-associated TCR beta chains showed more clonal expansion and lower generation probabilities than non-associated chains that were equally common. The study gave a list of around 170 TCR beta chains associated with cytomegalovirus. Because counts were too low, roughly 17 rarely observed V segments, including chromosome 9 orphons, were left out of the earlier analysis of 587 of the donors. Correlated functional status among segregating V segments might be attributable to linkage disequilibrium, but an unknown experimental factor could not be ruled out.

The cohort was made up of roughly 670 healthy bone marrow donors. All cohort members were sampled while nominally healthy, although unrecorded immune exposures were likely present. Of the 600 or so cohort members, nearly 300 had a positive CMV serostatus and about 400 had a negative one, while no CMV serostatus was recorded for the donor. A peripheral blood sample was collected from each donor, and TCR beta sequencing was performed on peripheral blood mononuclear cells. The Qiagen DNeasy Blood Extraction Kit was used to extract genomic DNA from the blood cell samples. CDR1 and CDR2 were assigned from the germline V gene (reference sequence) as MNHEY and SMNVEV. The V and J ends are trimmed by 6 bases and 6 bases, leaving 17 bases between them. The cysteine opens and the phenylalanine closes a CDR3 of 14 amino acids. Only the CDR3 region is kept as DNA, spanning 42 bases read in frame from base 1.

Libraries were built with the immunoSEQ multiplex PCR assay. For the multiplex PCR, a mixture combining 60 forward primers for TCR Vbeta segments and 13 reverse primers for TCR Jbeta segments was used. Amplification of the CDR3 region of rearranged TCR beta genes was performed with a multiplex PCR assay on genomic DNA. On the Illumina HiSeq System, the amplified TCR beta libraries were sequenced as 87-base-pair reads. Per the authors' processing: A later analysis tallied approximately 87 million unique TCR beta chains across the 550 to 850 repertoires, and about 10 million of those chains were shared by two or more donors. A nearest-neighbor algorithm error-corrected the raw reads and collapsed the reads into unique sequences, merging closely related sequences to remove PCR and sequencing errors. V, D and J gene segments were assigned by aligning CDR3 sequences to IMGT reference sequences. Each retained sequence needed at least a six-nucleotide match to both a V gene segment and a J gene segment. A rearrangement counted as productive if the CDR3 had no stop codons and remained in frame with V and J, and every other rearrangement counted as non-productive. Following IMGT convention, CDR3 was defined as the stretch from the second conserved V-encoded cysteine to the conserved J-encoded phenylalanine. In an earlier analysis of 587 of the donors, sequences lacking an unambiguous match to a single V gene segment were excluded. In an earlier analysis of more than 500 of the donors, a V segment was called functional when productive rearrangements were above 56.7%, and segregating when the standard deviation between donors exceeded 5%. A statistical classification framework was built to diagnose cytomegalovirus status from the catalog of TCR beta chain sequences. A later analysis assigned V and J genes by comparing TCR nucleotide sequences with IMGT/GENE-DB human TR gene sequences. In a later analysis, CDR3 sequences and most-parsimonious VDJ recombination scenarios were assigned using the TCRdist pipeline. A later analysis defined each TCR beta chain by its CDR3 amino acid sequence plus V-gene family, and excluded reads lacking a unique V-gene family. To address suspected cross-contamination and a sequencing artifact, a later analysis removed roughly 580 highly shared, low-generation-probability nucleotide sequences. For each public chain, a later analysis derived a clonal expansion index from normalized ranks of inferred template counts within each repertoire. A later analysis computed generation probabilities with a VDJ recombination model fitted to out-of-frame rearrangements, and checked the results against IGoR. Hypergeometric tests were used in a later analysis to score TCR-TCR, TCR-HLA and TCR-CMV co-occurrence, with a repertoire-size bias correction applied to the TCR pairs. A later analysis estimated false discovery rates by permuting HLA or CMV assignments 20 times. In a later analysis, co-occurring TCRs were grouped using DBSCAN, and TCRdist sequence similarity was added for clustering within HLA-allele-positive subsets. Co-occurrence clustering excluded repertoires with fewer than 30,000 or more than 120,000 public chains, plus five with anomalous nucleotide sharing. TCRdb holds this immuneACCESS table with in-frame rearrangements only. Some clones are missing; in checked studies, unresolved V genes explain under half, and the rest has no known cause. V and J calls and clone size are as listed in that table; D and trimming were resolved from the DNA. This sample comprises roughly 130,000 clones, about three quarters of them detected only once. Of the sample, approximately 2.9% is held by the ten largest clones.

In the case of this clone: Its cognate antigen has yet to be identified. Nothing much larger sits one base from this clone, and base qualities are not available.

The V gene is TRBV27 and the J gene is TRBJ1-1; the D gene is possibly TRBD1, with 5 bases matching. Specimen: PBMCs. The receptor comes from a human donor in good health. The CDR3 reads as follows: CASSSSPQGAEAFF. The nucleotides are TGTGCCAGCAGCTCGTCCCCTCAGGGTGCTGAAGCTTTCTTT.